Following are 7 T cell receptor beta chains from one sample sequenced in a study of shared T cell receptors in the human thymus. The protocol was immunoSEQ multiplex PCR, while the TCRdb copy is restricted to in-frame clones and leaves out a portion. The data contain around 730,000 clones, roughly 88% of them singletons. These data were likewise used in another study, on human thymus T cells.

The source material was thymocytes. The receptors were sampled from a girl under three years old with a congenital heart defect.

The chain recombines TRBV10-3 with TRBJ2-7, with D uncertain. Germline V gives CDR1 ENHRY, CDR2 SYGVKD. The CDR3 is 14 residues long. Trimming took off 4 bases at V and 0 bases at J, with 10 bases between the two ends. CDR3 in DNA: TGTGCCATCAGTGGTGGCCGAAGCTCCTACGAGCAGTACTTC. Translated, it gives CAISGGRSSYEQYF.

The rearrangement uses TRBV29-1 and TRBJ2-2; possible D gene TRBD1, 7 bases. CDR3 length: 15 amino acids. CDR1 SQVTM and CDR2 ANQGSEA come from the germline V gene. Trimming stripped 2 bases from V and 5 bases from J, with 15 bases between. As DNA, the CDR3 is TGCAGCGTTGAAATAGGGCCAGGGGGGACCGGGGAGCTGTTTTTT. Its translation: CSVEIGPGGTGELFF.

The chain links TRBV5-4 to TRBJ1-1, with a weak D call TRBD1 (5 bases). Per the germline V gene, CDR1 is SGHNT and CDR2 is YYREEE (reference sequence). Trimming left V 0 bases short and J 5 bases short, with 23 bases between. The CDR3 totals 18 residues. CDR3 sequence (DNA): TGTGCCAGCAGCTTGGCCAATGTTTGGCCAGGGTCTAAAACTGAAGCTTTCTTT. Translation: CASSLANVWPGSKTEAFF.

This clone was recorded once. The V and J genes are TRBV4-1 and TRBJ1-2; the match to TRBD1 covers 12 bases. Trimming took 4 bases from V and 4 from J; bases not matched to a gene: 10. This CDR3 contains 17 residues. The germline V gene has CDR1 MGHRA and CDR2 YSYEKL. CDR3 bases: TGCGCCAGCAGCCTCCGGGACAGGGGGCGGTTGGGCTATGGCTACACCTTC. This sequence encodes CASSLRDRGRLGYGYTF.

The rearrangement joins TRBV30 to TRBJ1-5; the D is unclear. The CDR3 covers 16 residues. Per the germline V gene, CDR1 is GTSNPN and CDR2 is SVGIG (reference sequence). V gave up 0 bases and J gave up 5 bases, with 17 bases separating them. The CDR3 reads CAWSVRGSRYDQPQHF. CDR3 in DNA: TGTGCCTGGAGTGTACGCGGAAGCCGGTACGATCAGCCCCAGCATTTT.

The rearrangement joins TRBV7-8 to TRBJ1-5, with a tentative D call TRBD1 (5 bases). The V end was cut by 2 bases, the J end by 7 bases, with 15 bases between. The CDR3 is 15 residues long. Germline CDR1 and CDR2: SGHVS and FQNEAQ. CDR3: CASSLSSVAGQPQHF. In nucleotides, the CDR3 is TGTGCCAGCAGCTTATCGTCAGTGGCAGGGCAGCCCCAGCATTTT.

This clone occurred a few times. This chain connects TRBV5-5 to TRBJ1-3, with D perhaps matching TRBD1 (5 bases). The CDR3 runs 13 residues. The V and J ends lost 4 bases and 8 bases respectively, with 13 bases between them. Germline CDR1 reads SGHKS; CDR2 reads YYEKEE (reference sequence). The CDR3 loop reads CASSRATRDTIYF. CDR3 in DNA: TGTGCCAGCAGCCGGGCTACCAGGGACACCATATATTTT.